One sample yielded the 10 T cell receptor beta chains listed below, sequenced in a study of blood T cell repertoires in COVID-19. Data came from immunoSEQ multiplex PCR; TCRdb stores just in-frame clones and leaves some out. The repertoire holds more than 130,000 clones, more than 75% seen once, with 4.3% in the top ten. Material for sequencing was peripheral blood. These TCRs come from a woman aged 40 to 49 with acute or convalescent COVID-19.

In its sample, this clone was seen a few times. The chain joins TRBV7-6 to TRBJ1-4; 7 nucleotides line up with TRBD1. The junction had 6 bases not matched to a gene; V was cut back by 4 bases and J by 4 bases. This CDR3 comprises 15 residues. Germline loops: CDR1 SGHVS, CDR2 FNYEAQ. Written as DNA, the CDR3 is TGTGCCAGCAGCTCAGCGACAGGGCTTAATGAAAAACTGTTTTTT. Translated, it gives CASSSATGLNEKLFF.

The gene calls are TRBV5-4 and TRBJ2-7; 13 bases agree with TRBD2. The CDR3 extends over 17 amino acids. J lost 0 bases, V lost 2 bases, and 5 bases had no gene match. Germline V gene data show CDR1 as SGHNT and CDR2 as YYREEE (reference sequence). The CDR3 protein is CASSFGLAGARSYEQYF. CDR3 nucleotides: TGTGCCAGCAGCTTTGGACTAGCGGGGGCCCGCTCCTACGAGCAGTACTTC.

This clone turned up a few times. V gene TRBV5-1 combines with J gene TRBJ2-2; 8 bases line up with TRBD1. Trimming cost V 1 base and J 2 bases; bases outside gene matches: 4. The length of the CDR3 is 16 residues. The germline V gene has CDR1 SGHRS and CDR2 YFSETQ. CDR3 bases: TGCGCCAGCAGCTTGCAAGGACAGGGTAACACCGGGGAGCTGTTTTTT. Protein sequence: CASSLQGQGNTGELFF.

V usage is TRBV27 and J usage is TRBJ1-1, with a weak D call TRBD1 (5 bases). From germline, CDR1 is MNHEY and CDR2 SMNVEV (reference sequence). This CDR3 comprises 18 residues. The V gene lost 2 bases and the J gene lost 0 bases, with 19 bases spanning the gap. CDR3 sequence: CASSLIGVPGGMNTEAFF. The CDR3 DNA follows: TGTGCCAGCAGTTTAATAGGGGTCCCGGGGGGTATGAACACTGAAGCTTTCTTT.

V and J are TRBV4-3 and TRBJ2-7; possible D gene TRBD1, 6 bases. V dropped 4 bases and J dropped 3 bases, with 10 bases sitting between them. Germline V CDR1 and CDR2: LGHNA, YSLEER. This CDR3 region has 13 residues. The CDR3 nucleotides read TGCGCCAGCAGCCGGATGGACAGCTACGAGCAGTACTTC. Its translation: CASSRMDSYEQYF.

CDR3 sequence: CASSLGQNRFNQPQHF. In DNA form, the CDR3 reads TGTGCCAGCAGCTTGGGACAAAACAGGTTCAATCAGCCCCAGCATTTT. The chain links TRBV5-6 to TRBJ1-5; weak D call: TRBD1 (5 bases). V was cut by 0 bases and J by 3 bases, with 13 bases left in between. The CDR3 is made up of 16 amino acids. Germline V lookup: CDR1 SGHDT, CDR2 YYEEEE.

This clone was recorded only once. The CDR3 protein is CASSYWAGSGANVLTF. The CDR3 coding sequence is TGTGCCAGCAGTTACTGGGCAGGCTCTGGGGCCAACGTCCTGACTTTC. This chain links TRBV6-2 or TRBV6-3 with TRBJ2-6; D is ambiguous. The CDR3 is made up of 16 amino acids. V was clipped by 1 base and J by 0 bases, with 7 bases between them. The V gene's germline CDR1 is MNHEY and CDR2 SVGEGT.

The V and J genes are TRBV2 and TRBJ2-7; possible D gene TRBD1, 6 bases. This CDR3 comprises 17 residues. V shed 2 bases and J shed 1 base, with 18 bases lying between them. CDR1 is SNHLY and CDR2 is FYNNEI in the germline V gene. CDR3 protein: CASSERIPGRGSYEQYF. CDR3 bases: TGTGCCAGCAGTGAAAGGATTCCGGGCAGGGGATCCTACGAGCAGTACTTC.

The chain combines TRBV27 with TRBJ2-7; 8 nucleotides line up with TRBD1. The CDR3 is 14 residues long. J was trimmed by 4 bases and V by 0 bases; bases with no gene match: 2. Looked up from germline, CDR1 is MNHEY and CDR2 is SMNVEV (reference sequence). CDR3 sequence: CASSLSGTGYEQYF. In DNA form, the CDR3 reads TGTGCCAGCAGTTTATCCGGGACAGGATACGAGCAGTACTTC.

The V and J genes are TRBV5-4 and TRBJ1-5; 8 bases align to TRBD1. The CDR3 totals 14 residues. The J segment lost 8 bases and the V segment lost 3 bases, leaving 7 bases of the junction unmatched. From germline, CDR1 is SGHNT and CDR2 YYREEE (reference sequence). The CDR3 loop reads CASSSGQGTEPQHF. CDR3 coding DNA: TGTGCCAGCAGCTCTGGACAGGGCACGGAGCCCCAGCATTTT.